Listed below are T cell receptor beta chains from one sample, sequenced in a study of beta chain features in type 1 diabetes. Some clones are missing from TCRdb's copy, which holds only in-frame ones; the method was immunoSEQ multiplex PCR. Of hundreds of thousands of clones in the sample, about 14% were seen once. Sequencing input: naive CD4+ T cells from blood. The receptors shown here come from a man younger than 35 with type 1 diabetes. CDR3s include the opening cysteine and the closing phenylalanine or tryptophan. Each record gives: V gene, clone size, D gene, J gene, CDR3 DNA, CDR3 protein. D genes are given only for firm matches. Only some rows state a clone size, as once, few, many or a class for expanded clones.

>TRBV25-1|few|TRBD2|TRBJ2-1
TGTGCCAGCAGTGACGGGACTAGCGGGAGTCTAATGCTCTTC
CASSDGTSGSLMLF
>TRBV12-5|NA|NA|TRBJ1-1
TGTGCTAGTGCCCTTTACACTGAAGCTTTCTTT
CASALYTEAFF
>TRBV30|NA|TRBD1|TRBJ1-2
TGTGCCTGGAGTGTACAGGGGGCTGGGTATGGCTACACCTTC
CAWSVQGAGYGYTF
>TRBV18|NA|NA|TRBJ2-1
TGTGCCAGCTCACCACCGTTCCAGCGCCTGGGTGGTGAGCAGTTCTTC
CASSPPFQRLGGEQFF
>TRBV5-6|NA|NA|TRBJ2-1
TGTGCCAGCAGTTCGGGGTTGGGGTACAATGAGCAGTTCTTC
CASSSGLGYNEQFF
>TRBV5-1|few|NA|TRBJ1-3
TGCGCCAGCAGCTTGGACAGCTCTGGAAACACCATATATTTT
CASSLDSSGNTIYF
>TRBV30|NA|TRBD2|TRBJ2-5
TGTGCCTGGAGCGTCGGGACTAGCGGGGGGGCCGGGGAGACCCAGTACTTC
CAWSVGTSGGAGETQYF
>TRBV30|few|TRBD2|TRBJ2-5
TGTGCCTGGAGTGGTATCACCGGGGGGTTTTGGTACTTC
CAWSGITGGFWYF
>TRBV28|NA|TRBD2|TRBJ2-7
TGTGCCAGCATCCAGGGACTAGCGGGATCCTACGAGCAGTACTTC
CASIQGLAGSYEQYF
>TRBV7-3|few|TRBD1|TRBJ2-5
TGTGCCAGCAGCTTAACAGGGGGCAGAGAGACCCAGTACTTC
CASSLTGGRETQYF
>TRBV10-3|NA|TRBD2|TRBJ2-7
TGTGCCATCAGTGAGTCCGTCTTGCGGGAGGAGTCCCAGCAGTACTTC
CAISESVLREESQQYF
>TRBV19|NA|NA|TRBJ2-5
TGTGCCAGTAGTATAGGAGTGGGCCAAGAGACCCAGTACTTC
CASSIGVGQETQYF
>TRBV28|few|NA|TRBJ1-1
TGTGCCAGCAGTCTGCCCTCCATGAACACTGAAGCTTTCTTT
CASSLPSMNTEAFF
>TRBV5-1|few|NA|TRBJ2-7
TGCGCCAGCAGCTCGATCGGGCCGAGCTCCTACGAGCAGTACTTC
CASSSIGPSSYEQYF